The clone carrying this TCR beta chain was seen at least ten times. Its antigen remains unidentified. The trim removed 0 bases at V and 7 bases at J, leaving 8 bases unmatched. Germline values: CDR1 SNHLY, CDR2 FYNNEI. CDR3 length: 17 residues. The lymph nodes were axillary draining lymph nodes from breast cancer patients. TCRdb used MiXCR to reprocess the multiplex PCR reads, holding one entry per CDR3 protein. The table has 150,000 to 200,000 distinct CDR3 sequences, 30% to 35% seen once. This specimen comes from a study of breast tumors, draining lymph nodes, adjacent tissues. Regarding the study as a whole: Tumors had less TCR diversity than lymph nodes, more than nontumor tissue.

This receptor was obtained from a female donor with breast cancer. Some clones in this sample may be carry-over from other donors' samples. V is TRBV2 and J is TRBJ2-2; 10 bases match TRBD2. The sample consisted of axillary lymph node tissue. CDR3 loop: CASSEARAGGPDGELFF. The CDR3 bases are TGTGCCAGCAGTGAAGCGAGAGCGGGGGGGCCGGACGGGGAGCTGTTTTTT. Full variable domain (outside the CDR3, taken from reference TRBV2 and TRBJ2-2): EPEVTQTPSHQVTQMGQEVILRCVPISNHLYFYWYRQILGQKVEFLVSFYNNEISEKSEIFDDQFSVERPDGSNFTLKIRSTKLEDSAMYFCASSEARAGGPDGELFFGEGSRLTVL.